A selection of T cell receptor beta chains follows, all from one sample in a study of graft-versus-host responses after intestinal transplantation. These TCRs are of unknown antigen specificity. Method: immunoSEQ multiplex PCR; TCRdb's copy keeps in-frame clones and lacks some. Here the sample spans 90,000 to 95,000 clones, 80% to 95% being singletons. This material consisted of unstimulated CD8+ T cells sorted from spleen or lymph node cells, taken before intestinal transplant. Source of these receptors: a human donor who received an intestinal transplant. Both conserved end residues are part of each CDR3. Each record gives: V gene, D gene, J gene, clone size, CDR3 DNA, CDR3 protein. A D gene is named only where the DNA matches it firmly. Rows may omit the clone size; those that give it use once, few, many or a size class.

TRBV27,NA,TRBJ1-6,NA,TGTGCCAGCATGGGACAAGTCTATAATTCACCCCTCCACTTT,CASMGQVYNSPLHF
TRBV27,NA,TRBJ2-1,NA,TGTGCCAGCAGTTCTAGACCTCGGGACATCTTATACAATGAGCAGTTCTTC,CASSSRPRDILYNEQFF
TRBV6-5,NA,TRBJ1-1,NA,TGTGCCAGCAGTTACGGTCTTCAGGATGCTGAAGCTTTCTTT,CASSYGLQDAEAFF
TRBV28,NA,TRBJ1-5,NA,TGTGCCAGCAGTTTACAGGGGTATAGCAATCAGCCCCAGCATTTT,CASSLQGYSNQPQHF
TRBV19,TRBD2,TRBJ2-3,NA,TGTGCCAGTAGCAACCCCTCTAGCGGGGGGTACACAGATACGCAGTATTTT,CASSNPSSGGYTDTQYF
TRBV7-7,NA,TRBJ2-5,NA,TGTGCCAGCAGCCACACAGGGTGGGAAGAGACCCAGTACTTC,CASSHTGWEETQYF
TRBV10-1,NA,TRBJ1-1,few,TGCGCCAGCAGTGGACTCATGGACACTGAAGCTTTCTTT,CASSGLMDTEAFF
TRBV9,TRBD1,TRBJ2-3,NA,TGTGCCAGCAGCCAGGGGGTAGCGCCTAGCACAGATACGCAGTATTTT,CASSQGVAPSTDTQYF
TRBV2,TRBD2,TRBJ2-1,once,TGTGCCAGCAGTAGCGGGAGGGGCTACAATGAGCAGTTCTTC,CASSSGRGYNEQFF
TRBV6-1,TRBD1,TRBJ1-5,NA,TGTGCCAGCAGTGAAGAAACCGGGACAGGAGGTGGCAATCAGCCCCAGCATTTT,CASSEETGTGGGNQPQHF
TRBV4-1,NA,TRBJ2-2,once,TGCGCCAGCAGCCAACTCACCGGGGAGCTGTTTTTT,CASSQLTGELFF
TRBV19,NA,TRBJ1-5,NA,TGTGCCAGTAGTGCTGACCGAGGCCTAAATCAGCCCCAGCATTTT,CASSADRGLNQPQHF
TRBV27,NA,TRBJ2-2,NA,TGTGCCAGCTCAGTTTTATTGTCCGGGGGTCCGAACACCGGGGAGCTGTTTTTT,CASSVLLSGGPNTGELFF
TRBV13,NA,TRBJ1-1,NA,TGTGCCAGCAGCAACGGGCGGGCGCACACTGAAGCTTTCTTT,CASSNGRAHTEAFF
TRBV7-8,TRBD1,TRBJ2-3,NA,TGTGCCACAGGACAGGGCGGCACAGATACGCAGTATTTT,CATGQGGTDTQYF
TRBV5-1,NA,TRBJ1-1,NA,TGCGCCAGCAGCTTGGCGTCAGGGGACACTGAAGCTTTCTTT,CASSLASGDTEAFF
TRBV2,NA,TRBJ1-5,once,TGTGCCACTTCTTCAGGGCCCAATCAGCCCCAGCATTTT,CATSSGPNQPQHF
TRBV29-1,NA,TRBJ2-2,NA,TGCAGCGCCCGAGAGACCGGGGAGCTGTTTTTT,CSARETGELFF
TRBV7-8,TRBD1,TRBJ2-5,NA,TGTGCCAGCAGCTTACCCAGGGGGTTAGAGACCCAGTACTTC,CASSLPRGLETQYF
TRBV4-1,NA,TRBJ1-1,NA,TGCGCCAGCAGCCAAGCAGATGGACATCCTGAAGCTTTCTTT,CASSQADGHPEAFF
TRBV6-6,NA,TRBJ1-2,NA,TGTGCCGTAACACAGGTTGACTATGGCTACACCTTC,CAVTQVDYGYTF
TRBV7-8,NA,TRBJ1-5,NA,TGTGCCAGCAGCTCATGGGTGGGCCTCAATCAGCCCCAGCATTTT,CASSSWVGLNQPQHF
TRBV4-2,NA,TRBJ2-5,NA,TGTGCCAGCAGCCAAGCCGGGGGAGAAGAGACCCAGTACTTC,CASSQAGGEETQYF
TRBV27,TRBD2,TRBJ2-1,NA,TGTGCCAGCAGTTCAGATACGGGAGGGCCGTTTGGGTACAATGAGCAGTTCTTC,CASSSDTGGPFGYNEQFF
TRBV27,NA,TRBJ1-2,NA,TGTGCCAGCAAAGGGGCTAACTATGGCTACACCTTC,CASKGANYGYTF
TRBV4-1,TRBD2,TRBJ2-7,NA,TGCGCCAGCAGCCAAGTCTCTAGCGGGAACTACGAGCAGTACTTC,CASSQVSSGNYEQYF
TRBV27,NA,TRBJ2-6,NA,TGTGCCAGCAGCCCCATGACAGGAGGGGCCAACGTCCTGACTTTC,CASSPMTGGANVLTF
TRBV7-7,NA,TRBJ2-7,NA,TGTGCCAGCAGCTTACGGACAGACTACGAGCAGTACTTC,CASSLRTDYEQYF
TRBV5-1,TRBD2,TRBJ2-1,NA,TGCGCCAGCAGCTTGGAATCTAGCGGTACCATTCCCTACAATGAGCAGTTCTTC,CASSLESSGTIPYNEQFF
TRBV7-9,TRBD1,TRBJ1-4,NA,TGTGCCAGCAGCTTATTCGCAGGGGGCAATGAAAAACTGTTTTTT,CASSLFAGGNEKLFF
TRBV7-8,TRBD2,TRBJ2-2,NA,TGTGCCAGCAGCTCCCCCCGCGGACTAGCCCCGGCCCCCGGGGAGCTGTTTTTT,CASSSPRGLAPAPGELFF
TRBV5-1,TRBD2,TRBJ2-5,NA,TGCGCCAGCAGCTTGGAAGCGGGGGCGGTGATCGGGGAGACCCAGTACTTC,CASSLEAGAVIGETQYF
TRBV27,TRBD2,TRBJ2-7,NA,TGTGCCAGCAGTTTATCCGCGGTGGGAAGCGGGACGTCCTACGAGCAGTACTTC,CASSLSAVGSGTSYEQYF
TRBV27,NA,TRBJ2-2,NA,TGTGCCAGCAAACTTGGGGGGGCCAACACCGGGGAGCTGTTTTTT,CASKLGGANTGELFF
TRBV2,TRBD1,TRBJ1-3,NA,TGTGCCAGCAGAGAAACCCCAGGGGGGATCTCTGGAAACACCATATATTTT,CASRETPGGISGNTIYF
TRBV11-2,NA,TRBJ2-7,NA,TGTGCCAGCACAACAGGGATGATGTCCTACGAGCAGTACTTC,CASTTGMMSYEQYF
TRBV7-6,NA,TRBJ2-3,NA,TGTGCCAGCAGCTTAGGATTTGTAACTAGCACAGATACGCAGTATTTT,CASSLGFVTSTDTQYF
TRBV7-9,TRBD2,TRBJ2-7,once,TGTGCCAGCAGCTCAACGGGGGGGCCCTCCTACGAGCAGTACTTC,CASSSTGGPSYEQYF
TRBV13,TRBD2,TRBJ2-7,NA,TGTGCCAGCAGCCTACTAGCGGGAGAGAGCGAGCAGTACTTC,CASSLLAGESEQYF
TRBV4-1,NA,TRBJ1-5,once,TGCGCCAGCAGCGACAGAGAGAATCAGCCCCAGCATTTT,CASSDRENQPQHF
TRBV11-3,TRBD1,TRBJ1-1,NA,TGTGCCAGCAGCTTAGTTGCTGGACAGGGGGACGGTACTGAAGCTTTCTTT,CASSLVAGQGDGTEAFF
TRBV7-8,NA,TRBJ1-6,NA,TGTGCCAGCTTATTCGGGACTTATAATTCACCCCTCCACTTT,CASLFGTYNSPLHF
TRBV5-1,NA,TRBJ1-3,few,TGCGCCAGCAGCTTGAGTTACAGAAACCCAAACACCATATATTTT,CASSLSYRNPNTIYF
TRBV27,NA,TRBJ1-1,NA,TGTGCCAGCAGTTTATCTGCGGTTTCGGGGGCTTTCTTT,CASSLSAVSGAFF
TRBV11-2,TRBD2,TRBJ2-1,NA,TGTGCCAGCAGCTCCGGGACTATCAGCGACAATGAGCAGTTCTTC,CASSSGTISDNEQFF
TRBV7-9,TRBD1,TRBJ2-3,NA,TGTGCCAGCAGCTCGCGACAGGGGGCGAGCACAGATACGCAGTATTTT,CASSSRQGASTDTQYF
TRBV5-1,TRBD2,TRBJ2-7,once,TGCGCCAGCAGCCCGACTAGCGGGGTCGAGCAGTACTTC,CASSPTSGVEQYF
TRBV27,TRBD2,TRBJ2-7,NA,TGTGCCAGCAGTTTGGTTGCCCAGCGGGGTCCCTACGAGCAGTACTTC,CASSLVAQRGPYEQYF
TRBV7-3,NA,TRBJ2-1,NA,TGTGCCAGCAGCTTAACGTTACAGGGAAATGAGCAGTTCTTC,CASSLTLQGNEQFF
TRBV9,NA,TRBJ1-1,NA,TGTGCCAGCAGCCGTAAAGGGGATGGGAATGAAGCTTTCTTT,CASSRKGDGNEAFF
TRBV14,TRBD1,TRBJ1-4,NA,TGTGCCAGCAGCCAAAGTGAGCGGGGACAGGGTAATGAAAAACTGTTTTTT,CASSQSERGQGNEKLFF
TRBV11-2,NA,TRBJ2-1,NA,TGTGCCAGCAGCCCATCATTAGTTGGTGAGCAGTTCTTC,CASSPSLVGEQFF